This TCR beta chain was recovered during a study of post-analysis software for immune sequencing data (dated by TCRdb to 2015 to 2017). Regarding the complete study: Relapsing-remitting, secondary progressive and progressive-relapsing multiple sclerosis were recorded as disease courses, and subtype annotation was lacking for some patients. A subset of samples was prepared in parallel using single-end sample barcoding, then pooled and co-amplified after Illumina adapter ligation. The multiple sclerosis patient repertoires were compared with 10 or so previously published healthy control repertoires from donors aged about 6 to 26 years. Broad study findings and their caveats: Significantly lower normalized Chao1 diversity was found in multiple sclerosis patients than in controls, suggesting substantial peripheral T-cell clonal expansion. Direct clustering with F measure showed strong co-clustering of samples prepared in the same batch, prompting a batch-effect correction. The control group was slightly older than the multiple sclerosis patient group.

Libraries came from PCR. Sequencing instrument: Illumina HiSeq 2500. To reduce PCR and sequencing biases, unique molecular identifiers were built into the TCR beta cDNA libraries. Per 1 to 10 million input T cells, roughly 500,000 cDNA molecules were obtained, such that each molecule approximated one T cell. The same protocol used for the earlier healthy control dataset was applied to prepare and sequence the patient libraries. Within a given batch, samples were prepared together, multiplexed and sequenced on the same HiSeq lane. For the original study's pipeline: MIGEC was used to process the raw barcoded reads, and molecular identifier groups with only a single read were discarded before consensus assembly and CDR3 extraction. VDJtools was used for post-analysis of the clonotype tables, and diversity was normalized by down-sampling every dataset to the size of the smallest sample. Repertoire overlap clustering matched CDR3 amino acid but not nucleotide sequences to correct batch-related cross-sample contamination. TCRdb itself trimmed the public reads at Q25 with fastp, ran MiXCR and retained productive beta chains. Rows matching on CDR3 protein sequence are summarized as one entry with the most common DNA and genes. The V and J calls come from TCRdb's annotation, not from the publication. The sample data list 350,000 to 450,000 distinct CDR3 sequences, and approximately 39% of these were observed just once. Of the sample, around 8% falls within the top ten clones.

This clonotype showed up just a few times. Its antigen remains undetermined. No much larger clonotype is one base removed from it; base qualities were not supplied. To demonstrate the VDJtools post-analysis software, TCR beta repertoires were profiled from the peripheral blood of about 14 young patients with multiple sclerosis. The multiple sclerosis patients were children and adolescents between roughly 6 and 17 years of age. The TCR was taken from a girl aged 2-10 years with multiple sclerosis. The specimen sequenced was blood.

For the CDR3, the sequence is CSARRGNEQFF. The sequenced DNA is TGCAGCGCCCGTCGAGGTAATGAGCAGTTCTTC. The chain uses TRBV29-1 and TRBJ2-1; confidence is insufficient to name the D gene. V is clipped by 7 bases and J by 7 bases, and the sequence between their germline boundaries is 11 bases long. CDR1 and CDR2 (SQVTM, ANQGSEA) derive from the germline V gene. Measured from the cysteine to the phenylalanine, the CDR3 is 11 residues long. Just the 33-base CDR3 DNA is kept, in frame starting at base 1.